Presented here are 11 T cell receptor beta chains from one specimen sequenced in a study of blood T cells in healthy people across ages (dated by TCRdb to about 2015). Libraries were built with 5' RACE. Sequencer: Illumina HiSeq 2500. A second about 7 to 11 cycle PCR used a sample-barcoded 5' primer and a J-beta primer mix. TCRdb redid the processing of the public reads, applying fastp at Q25 and MiXCR, and retained in-frame beta chains. Each entry is one CDR3 protein sequence, shown with its most common DNA and genes. This sample comprises hundreds of thousands of distinct CDR3 sequences, under 25% of them detected only once. The biggest ten clones account for roughly 3.9% of the sample. Sequenced sample: blood. The receptors were gathered from a man aged 70 or older in good health.

J is TRBJ2-7 and V is TRBV5-1; tentative D call: TRBD1 (5 bases). V was clipped by 2 bases and J by 5 bases, with 14 bases between them. Germline V gives CDR1 SGHRS, CDR2 YFSETQ. CDR3 length: 14 residues. The DNA of the CDR3 is TGCGCCAGCAGCTTTACTGGCAGGGCCCACGAGCAGTACTTC. Protein: CASSFTGRAHEQYF. Based on the CDR3 plus reference TRBV5-1 and TRBJ2-7, the full variable domain is KAGVTQTPRYLIKTRGQQVTLSCSPISGHRSVSWYQQTPGQGLQFLFEYFSETQRNKGNFPGRFSGRQFSNSRSEMNVSTLELGDSALYLCASSFTGRAHEQYFGPGTRLTVT.

This clonotype showed up just a few times. The chain employs TRBV21-1 and TRBJ2-1; the table's D call, TRBD2, was not checked against the DNA. TRBV21-1 constitutes a pseudogene. The CDR3 is made up of 15 amino acids. This chain's CDR3 is CASSKEGGMYNEQFF. The CDR3 bases are TGTGCCAGCAGCAAAGAGGGCGGGATGTACAATGAGCAGTTCTTC.

This clonotype was seen a handful of times. The V and J genes are TRBV12-3 or TRBV12-4 and TRBJ2-7; D possibly uses TRBD1 or TRBD2 (5 bases each). This CDR3 is built from 13 residues. V was shortened by 3 bases and J by 3 bases, with 9 bases between the two germline ends. The CDR3 protein is CASSLGDHYEQYF. CDR3 in DNA: TGTGCCAGCAGTTTGGGGGACCACTACGAGCAGTACTTC.

This clonotype turned up a few times. The J gene is TRBJ2-7, the V gene TRBV5-1; D is possibly TRBD2 (6 bases). This CDR3 spans 15 amino acids. V lost 1 base and J lost 6, with 17 bases in between. Germline V gene sequence: CDR1 SGHRS, CDR2 YFSETQ. CDR3 bases: TGCGCCAGCAGCTTGTCACTAGCTTCGGACGGCGAGCAGTACTTC. It specifies CASSLSLASDGEQYF.

The chain recombines TRBV27 with TRBJ2-1; 11 positions match TRBD2. With V trimmed by 6 bases and J by 2 bases, 9 bases remained unmatched. This CDR3 comprises 17 residues. Germline loops: CDR1 MNHEY, CDR2 SMNVEV (reference sequence). CDR3 DNA: TGTGCCAGCAGATCCCTCATAGCGGGAGGGCCCTACAATGAGCAGTTCTTC. As protein: CASRSLIAGGPYNEQFF.

The rearrangement uses TRBV20-1 and TRBJ1-1, with D perhaps TRBD1 (5 bases). Trimming shortened V by 3 bases and J by 4 bases, and 15 bases separated the two germline ends. From germline, CDR1 is DFQATT and CDR2 SNEGSKA (reference sequence). There are 14 residues in the CDR3. This CDR3 is CSASIGGRGTEAFF. The CDR3 region has the DNA TGCAGTGCTAGTATCGGGGGTAGAGGCACTGAAGCTTTCTTT.

The chain links TRBV14 to TRBJ2-1; D gene ambiguous. This CDR3 region has 15 residues. Germline lookup yields CDR1 SGHDN and CDR2 FVKESK. V was shortened by 1 base and J by 4 bases, with 11 bases between the two germline ends. The CDR3 DNA follows: TGTGCCAGCAGCCAAGTGGCGAGCAGATACAATGAGCAGTTCTTC. Its protein is CASSQVASRYNEQFF.

The rearrangement uses TRBV5-1 and TRBJ2-5; TRBD1 aligns across 8 bases. V lost 4 bases to trimming and J lost 5 bases; unmatched junction nucleotides: 7. The germline V gene encodes CDR1 SGHRS and CDR2 YFSETQ. CDR3 size: 14 residues. CDR3: CASSDTGGSETQYF. DNA of the CDR3: TGCGCCAGCAGCGATACAGGGGGAAGCGAGACCCAGTACTTC.

The V call is TRBV27, the J call TRBJ2-5, with D perhaps TRBD1 (5 bases). Judging by the DNA end, TRBJ2-7 fits better; the J call may be wrong. The CDR3 consists of 14 residues. Germline values: CDR1 MNHEY, CDR2 SMNVEV (reference sequence). CDR3 protein: CASSYRHQGYEQYF. CDR3 coding DNA: TGTGCCAGCAGTTATAGACATCAGGGCTACGAGCAGTACTTC.

This chain uses TRBV15 with TRBJ2-4, with a possible D match to TRBD2 (7 bases). Germline CDR1 is LNHNV and CDR2 is YYDKDF (reference sequence). V was clipped by 0 bases and J by 6 bases, with 12 bases between them. The CDR3 is made up of 15 amino acids. The CDR3 coding sequence is TGTGCCACCAGCAGAGATTCCGGGGGGCTAAACATTCAGTACTTC. Protein: CATSRDSGGLNIQYF.

This chain uses TRBV4-1 with TRBJ2-7; D is undetermined. Trimming stripped 0 bases from V and 10 bases from J, with 13 bases between. Germline V gene lookup returns CDR1 MGHRA and CDR2 YSYEKL. This CDR3 is built from 13 residues. This CDR3 reads CASSQDEALDQYF. The CDR3 DNA reads as TGCGCCAGCAGCCAAGATGAAGCACTCGACCAGTACTTC.